The clone carrying this T cell receptor (beta chain) has just a few counts. The data were obtained in a study of T-cell reconstitution after alpha-beta-depleted transplantation in children. Unique molecular identifiers tagged the TCRbeta library. TCRdb passed the PCR reads through MiXCR, listing each CDR3 protein once. The sample lists about 340,000 distinct CDR3 sequences; 10% to 13% were seen once. Germline CDR1 ENHRY, CDR2 SYGVKD. CDR3 length: 15 amino acids. Trimming removed 3 bases at V and 2 bases at J, with 10 bases between. The receptor was isolated from a human donor who donated a stem cell graft to a child with acute lymphoblastic leukemia. The material sequenced was PBMCs from the stem cell graft donor, taken from the stem cell graft. V is TRBV10-3 and J is TRBJ2-2; the D is unclear. Written as DNA, the CDR3 is TGTGCCATCAGTGATTACACGGATAACACCGGGGAGCTGTTTTTT. It yields the protein CAISDYTDNTGELFF.